This TCR beta chain was profiled in a study of T cell responses to AZD1222 COVID-19 vaccine. The study, taken as a whole, reports: Donors, mostly white British, included more females; clonal diversity was possibly underestimated. Reports say nearly half of spike-specific TCRs go after unmutated variant regions. Vaccine-associated CD4 TCRs ranged over spike, dominating at 160-218 and 743-854. Vaccination with two AZD1222 doses was followed by a rise in Spike-specific TCR breadth and depth.

As regards this clone: Its antigen is unidentified. Relative to the germline gene, one junction end is altered; a read error may explain this.

TCRdb's copy holds only in-frame clones and misses some; the assay was immunoSEQ multiplex PCR. The top ten hold approximately 4.2% of the sample, which has roughly 120,000 clones, 80% to 90% seen once. Germline loops: CDR1 MDHEN, CDR2 SYDVKM. There are 14 residues in the CDR3. This sequence originates from an adult in good health. V usage is TRBV28 and J usage is TRBJ1-2; tentative D call: TRBD1 (5 bases). Sequenced here: peripheral blood, sampled on day 0 of AZD1222 vaccination. Here the CDR3 DNA reads TGTGTCAGCGGTTCAGGGCGTTCTAACTATGGCTACACCTTC. Its protein product is CVSGSGRSNYGYTF.